This TCR beta chain comes out of a study of blood T cells in healthy people across ages. This clonotype was seen a few times. V dropped 8 bases and J dropped 8 bases, with 18 bases sitting between them. The CDR3 has 13 amino acids. With a J-beta primer mix and a sample-barcoded 5' primer, a second PCR ran about 6 to 11 cycles. TCRdb processed the 5' RACE reads anew with MiXCR; each CDR3 protein has one entry. Among hundreds of thousands of distinct CDR3 sequences listed, roughly 53% were seen once. This TCR was sampled from a man aged 55 to 70 in good health. The sample consisted of blood. J is TRBJ1-2 and V is TRBV12-3 or TRBV12-4; TRBD1 might be the D (5 bases). This CDR3 reads CASSLRQGRGYTF. The CDR3 coding sequence is TGTGCCAGCTCCTTAAGGCAGGGAAGGGGCTACACCTTC.